The 10 T cell receptor beta chains listed next were all sequenced from one sample in a study of CD4 T cells in relation to SARS-CoV-2 and coronaviruses. Assay used: immunoSEQ multiplex PCR; TCRdb lists only in-frame clones, some missing. Of roughly 23,000 clones listed, under 80% are singletons. Their specific antigens are unknown. The unexposed donors gave CD4+ T cells in about 2011-2019, prior to COVID-19. The cells were cultured for about ten days before CD4+ T cells were isolated. Sequenced sample: CD4+ T cells from PBMCs, cultured in vitro. The receptors stem from a human donor in good health.

V and J are TRBV3-1 (or the pseudogene TRBV3-2) and TRBJ2-7; 10 bases align to TRBD2. This CDR3 has 17 residues. The V gene end was trimmed by 4 bases and the J gene end by 1 base; junction bases not matched to a gene: 10. The germline gives CDR1 LGHDT, CDR2 YNNKEL (reference sequence). CDR3 DNA: TGTGCCAGCAGCCCCTCGTCTGGAGCGGGAGGGTCCTACGAGCAGTACTTC. As protein: CASSPSSGAGGSYEQYF.

The V call is TRBV18, the J call TRBJ2-3; 13 bases fit TRBD2. Germline V gene lookup returns CDR1 KGHSH and CDR2 LQKENI. V gave up 3 bases and J gave up 3 bases; unmatched junction bases: 3. This CDR3 has 16 amino acids. The DNA of the CDR3 is TGTGCCAGCTCACCTCGGACTAGCGGGAGTACAGATACGCAGTATTTT. This codes for CASSPRTSGSTDTQYF.

This chain uses TRBV5-4 with TRBJ1-2; 7 bases agree with TRBD1. CDR3 size: 15 residues. The V gene's germline CDR1 is SGHNT and CDR2 YYREEE (reference sequence). V shed 0 bases and J 3 bases; nucleotides not matched to a gene: 5. Written as DNA, the CDR3 is TGTGCCAGCAGCTTGGGTCGCCAGGGGGACTATGGCTACACCTTC. Translation: CASSLGRQGDYGYTF. The variable domain in full, completed from reference TRBV5-4 and TRBJ1-2, reads ETGVTQSPTHLIKTRGQQVTLRCSSQSGHNTVSWYQQALGQGPQFIFQYYREEENGRGNFPPRFSGLQFPNYSSELNVNALELDDSALYLCASSLGRQGDYGYTFGSGTRLTVV.

V is TRBV4-1 and J is TRBJ1-2, with D unresolved. The CDR3 length is 12 residues. V was trimmed by 3 bases and J by 3 bases, leaving 5 bases between them. Germline V lookup: CDR1 MGHRA, CDR2 YSYEKL. CDR3 sequence: CASSQADYGYTF. CDR3 sequence (DNA): TGCGCCAGCAGCCAGGCAGACTATGGCTACACCTTC.

This sequence joins TRBV7-6 and TRBJ2-7; weak D call: TRBD1 (5 bases). The CDR3 covers 14 residues. V lost 5 bases and J lost 1, with 12 bases in between. Germline CDR1 and CDR2: SGHVS and FNYEAQ. CDR3 sequence (DNA): TGTGCCAGCAGCGAAGCCTCAGGGTCCTACGAGCAGTACTTC. Translation gives CASSEASGSYEQYF.

This clone was counted a few times. The V and J genes are TRBV18 and TRBJ1-3, with D hard to call. CDR3 size: 15 residues. CDR1 and CDR2 from the germline V gene are KGHSH and LQKENI. The germline V and J ends were trimmed by 3 bases and 0 bases, with 9 bases remaining between them. For the CDR3, the DNA is TGTGCCAGCTCACCGCCAGGCTCCTCTGGAAACACCATATATTTT. It is translated as CASSPPGSSGNTIYF.

The table lists this clone with a few counts. V is TRBV10-3 and J is TRBJ2-7; 14 positions match TRBD2. V lost 6 bases to trimming and J lost 4 bases; unmatched junction nucleotides: 5. Germline V gene data show CDR1 as ENHRY and CDR2 as SYGVKD. The CDR3 is 15 amino acids. CDR3 DNA: TGTGCCATCAGGGGGACTAGCGGGAGCCTATACGAGCAGTACTTC. This sequence encodes CAIRGTSGSLYEQYF.

The V call is TRBV28, the J call TRBJ2-7; 16 nucleotides match TRBD2. The CDR3 runs to 18 residues. Germline loops: CDR1 MDHEN, CDR2 SYDVKM. Trimming removed 4 bases from V and 2 bases from J; junction bases left unmatched: 8. The CDR3 DNA is TGTGCCAGCAGTTCTCCGGGACTAGCGGGAGGGGACACCTACGAGCAGTACTTC. Protein product: CASSSPGLAGGDTYEQYF. The entire variable domain, with the rest obtained from reference TRBV28 and TRBJ2-7, is as follows: DVKVTQSSRYLVKRTGEKVFLECVQDMDHENMFWYRQDPGLGLRLIYFSYDVKMKEKGDIPEGYSVSREKKERFSLILESASTNQTSMYLCASSSPGLAGGDTYEQYFGPGTRLTVT.

The chain is built from TRBV24-1 and TRBJ2-3, with D maybe TRBD2 (6 bases). CDR1 KGHDR and CDR2 SFDVKD come from the germline V gene. This CDR3 region has 13 residues. Trimming removed 9 bases from V and 3 bases from J, with 12 bases in between. CDR3 in DNA: TGTGCCACCGTAGCGGAGGGGACAGATACGCAGTATTTT. This codes for CATVAEGTDTQYF.

This clone was picked up one time. The genes are TRBV6-2 or TRBV6-3 and TRBJ2-7, with D perhaps matching TRBD1 (6 bases). Germline V gives CDR1 MNHEY, CDR2 SVGEGT. With 0 bases removed from V and 7 bases from J, the gap between germline ends came to 16 bases. CDR3 length: 15 residues. The CDR3 loop reads CASSYSATGKIEQYF. CDR3 bases: TGTGCCAGCAGTTACTCCGCTACAGGGAAGATAGAGCAGTACTTC.